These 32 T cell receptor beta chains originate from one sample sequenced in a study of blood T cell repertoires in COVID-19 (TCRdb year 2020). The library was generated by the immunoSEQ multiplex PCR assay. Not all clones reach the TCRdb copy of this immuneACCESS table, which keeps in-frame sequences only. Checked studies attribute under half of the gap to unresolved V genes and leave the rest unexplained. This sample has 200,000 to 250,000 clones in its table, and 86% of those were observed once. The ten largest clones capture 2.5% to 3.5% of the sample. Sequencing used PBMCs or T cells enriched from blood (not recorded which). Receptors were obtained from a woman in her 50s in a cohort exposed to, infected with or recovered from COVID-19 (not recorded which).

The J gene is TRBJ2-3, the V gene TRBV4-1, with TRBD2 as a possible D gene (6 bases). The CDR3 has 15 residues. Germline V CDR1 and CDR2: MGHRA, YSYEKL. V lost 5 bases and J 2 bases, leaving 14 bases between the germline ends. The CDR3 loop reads CASSARDFSTDTQYF. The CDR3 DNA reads TGCGCCAGCAGCGCACGGGACTTCTCCACAGATACGCAGTATTTT.

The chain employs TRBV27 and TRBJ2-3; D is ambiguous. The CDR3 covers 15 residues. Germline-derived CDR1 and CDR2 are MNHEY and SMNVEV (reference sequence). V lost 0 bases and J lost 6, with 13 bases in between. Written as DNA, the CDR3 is TGTGCCAGCAGTTTATCGGGCTCGTTTGCGGATACGCAGTATTTT. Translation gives CASSLSGSFADTQYF.

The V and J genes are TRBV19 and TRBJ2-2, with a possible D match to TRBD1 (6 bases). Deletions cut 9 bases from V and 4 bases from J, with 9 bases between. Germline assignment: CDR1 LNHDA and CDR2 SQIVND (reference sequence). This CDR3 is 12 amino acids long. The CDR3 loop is CASTGTTGELFF. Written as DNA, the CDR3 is TGTGCCAGCACAGGGACCACCGGGGAGCTGTTTTTT.

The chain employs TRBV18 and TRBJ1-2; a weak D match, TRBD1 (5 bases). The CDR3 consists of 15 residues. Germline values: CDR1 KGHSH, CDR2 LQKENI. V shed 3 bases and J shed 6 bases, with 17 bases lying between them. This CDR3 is CASSPSTQASDGYTF. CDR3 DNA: TGTGCCAGCTCACCCTCGACACAGGCTTCAGATGGCTACACCTTC.

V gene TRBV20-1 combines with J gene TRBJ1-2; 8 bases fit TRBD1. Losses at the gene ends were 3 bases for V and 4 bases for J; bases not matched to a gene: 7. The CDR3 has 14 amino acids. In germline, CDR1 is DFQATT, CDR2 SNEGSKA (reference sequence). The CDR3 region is CSASEDRAVYGYTF. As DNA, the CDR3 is TGCAGTGCTAGTGAGGACAGGGCAGTCTATGGCTACACCTTC.

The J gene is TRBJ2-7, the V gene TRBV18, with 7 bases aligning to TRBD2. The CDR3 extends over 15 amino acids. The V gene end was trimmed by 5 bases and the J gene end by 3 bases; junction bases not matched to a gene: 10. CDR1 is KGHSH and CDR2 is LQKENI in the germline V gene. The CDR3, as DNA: TGTGCCAGCTCAGGGAACCCTACGGGGGGCTACGAGCAGTACTTC. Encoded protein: CASSGNPTGGYEQYF.

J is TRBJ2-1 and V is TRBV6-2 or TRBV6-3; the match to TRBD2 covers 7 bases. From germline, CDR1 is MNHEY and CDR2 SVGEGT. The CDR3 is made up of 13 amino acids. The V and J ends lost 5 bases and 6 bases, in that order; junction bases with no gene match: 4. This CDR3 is CASSTRTSNEQFF. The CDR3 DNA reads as TGTGCCAGCAGTACTCGGACTAGCAATGAGCAGTTCTTC.

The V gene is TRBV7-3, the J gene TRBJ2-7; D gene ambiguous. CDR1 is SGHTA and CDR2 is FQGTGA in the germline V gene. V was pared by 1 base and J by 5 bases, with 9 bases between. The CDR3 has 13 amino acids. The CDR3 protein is CASSLILRNEQYF. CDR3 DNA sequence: TGTGCCAGCAGCTTAATCCTCAGAAACGAGCAGTACTTC.

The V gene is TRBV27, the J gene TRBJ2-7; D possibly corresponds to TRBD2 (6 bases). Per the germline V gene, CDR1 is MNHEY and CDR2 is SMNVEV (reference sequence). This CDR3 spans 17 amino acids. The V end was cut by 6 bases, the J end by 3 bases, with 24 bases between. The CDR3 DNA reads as TGTGCCAGCAGCCCCAACCACCCCACGGACGGGGGCTACGAGCAGTACTTC. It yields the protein CASSPNHPTDGGYEQYF.

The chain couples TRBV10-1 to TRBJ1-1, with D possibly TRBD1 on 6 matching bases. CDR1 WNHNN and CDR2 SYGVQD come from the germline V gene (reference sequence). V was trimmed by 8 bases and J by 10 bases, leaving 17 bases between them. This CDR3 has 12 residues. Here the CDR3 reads CASLEGTMGAFF. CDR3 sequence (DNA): TGCGCCAGCCTTGAGGGGACAATGGGAGCTTTCTTT.

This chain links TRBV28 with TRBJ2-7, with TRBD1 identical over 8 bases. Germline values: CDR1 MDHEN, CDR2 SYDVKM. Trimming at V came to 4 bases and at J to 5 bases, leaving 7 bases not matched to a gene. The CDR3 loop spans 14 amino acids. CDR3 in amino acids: CASSSGTGVHEQYF. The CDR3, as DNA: TGTGCCAGCAGTTCCGGGACAGGTGTTCACGAGCAGTACTTC.

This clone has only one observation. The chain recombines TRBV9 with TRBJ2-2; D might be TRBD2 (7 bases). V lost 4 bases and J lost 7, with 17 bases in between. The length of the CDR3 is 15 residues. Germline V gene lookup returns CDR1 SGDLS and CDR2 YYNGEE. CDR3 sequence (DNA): TGTGCCAGCAGCCCTCTTAGGGGGGGAGGCGGGGAGCTGTTTTTT. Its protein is CASSPLRGGGGELFF. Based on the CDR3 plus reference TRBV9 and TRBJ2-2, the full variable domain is DSGVTQTPKHLITATGQRVTLRCSPRSGDLSVYWYQQSLDQGLQFLIQYYNGEERAKGNILERFSAQQFPDLHSELNLSSLELGDSALYFCASSPLRGGGGELFFGEGSRLTVL.

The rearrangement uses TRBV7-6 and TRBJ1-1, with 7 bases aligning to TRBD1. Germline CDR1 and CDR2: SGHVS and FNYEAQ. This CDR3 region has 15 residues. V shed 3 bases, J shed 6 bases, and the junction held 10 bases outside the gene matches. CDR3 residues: CASSLGQPPSAEAFF. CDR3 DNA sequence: TGTGCCAGCAGCTTGGGACAGCCCCCATCGGCTGAAGCTTTCTTT.

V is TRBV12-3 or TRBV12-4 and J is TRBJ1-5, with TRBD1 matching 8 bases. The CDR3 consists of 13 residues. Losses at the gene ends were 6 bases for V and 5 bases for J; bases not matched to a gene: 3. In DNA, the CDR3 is TGTGCCAGCAGGTCACAGGGGGATCAGCCCCAGCATTTT. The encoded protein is CASRSQGDQPQHF.

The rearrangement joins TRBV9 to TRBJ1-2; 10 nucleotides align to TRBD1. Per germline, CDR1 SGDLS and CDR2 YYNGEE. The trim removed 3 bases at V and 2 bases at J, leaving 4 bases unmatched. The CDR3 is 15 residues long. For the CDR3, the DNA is TGTGCCAGCAGCGCGGACAGGGGGACGAACTATGGCTACACCTTC. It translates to CASSADRGTNYGYTF.

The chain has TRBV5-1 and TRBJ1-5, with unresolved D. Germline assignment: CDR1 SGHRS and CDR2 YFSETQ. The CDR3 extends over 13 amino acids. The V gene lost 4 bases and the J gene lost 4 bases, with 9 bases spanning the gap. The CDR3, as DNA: TGCGCCAGCAGCCAGGATGGTAATCAGCCCCAGCATTTT. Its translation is CASSQDGNQPQHF.

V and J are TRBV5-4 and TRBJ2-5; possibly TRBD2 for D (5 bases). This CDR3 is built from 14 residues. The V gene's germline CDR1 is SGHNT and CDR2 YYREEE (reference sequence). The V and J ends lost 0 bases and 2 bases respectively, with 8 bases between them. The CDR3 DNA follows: TGTGCCAGCAGCTTGGCCCGGACTCAAGAGACCCAGTACTTC. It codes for CASSLARTQETQYF.

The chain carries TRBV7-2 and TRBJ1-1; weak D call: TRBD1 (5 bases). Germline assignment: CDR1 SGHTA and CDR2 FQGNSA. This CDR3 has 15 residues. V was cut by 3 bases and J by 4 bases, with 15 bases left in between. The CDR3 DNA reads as TGTGCCAGCAGCTTTAACTCCGGCGGGACCACTGAAGCTTTCTTT. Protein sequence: CASSFNSGGTTEAFF.

The CDR3 loop reads CASLRATYSGNTIYF. CDR3 bases: TGTGCCAGCCTCAGGGCTACATACTCTGGAAACACCATATATTTT. The J gene is TRBJ1-3, the V gene TRBV6-4; D perhaps matches TRBD1 (5 bases). V dropped 8 bases and J dropped 0 bases, with 14 bases sitting between them. Germline values: CDR1 MRHNA, CDR2 SNTAGT. The CDR3 is made up of 15 amino acids.

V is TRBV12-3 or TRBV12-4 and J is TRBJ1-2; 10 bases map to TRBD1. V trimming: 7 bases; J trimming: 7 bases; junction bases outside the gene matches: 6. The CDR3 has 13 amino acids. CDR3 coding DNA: TGTGCCAGCACCTCAGACAGGGGGCCTGGCTACACCTTC. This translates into CASTSDRGPGYTF.

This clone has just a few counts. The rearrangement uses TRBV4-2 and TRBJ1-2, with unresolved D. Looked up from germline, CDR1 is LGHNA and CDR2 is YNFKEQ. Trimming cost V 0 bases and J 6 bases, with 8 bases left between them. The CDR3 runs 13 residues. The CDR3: CASSQERRDGYTF. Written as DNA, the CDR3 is TGTGCCAGCAGCCAAGAAAGACGGGATGGCTACACCTTC.

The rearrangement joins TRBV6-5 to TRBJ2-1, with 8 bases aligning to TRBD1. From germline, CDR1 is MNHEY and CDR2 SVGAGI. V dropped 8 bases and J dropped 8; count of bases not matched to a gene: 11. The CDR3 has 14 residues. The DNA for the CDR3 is TGTGCCAGCTTGGAGACAGGGGTTTCGTATGAGCAGTTCTTC. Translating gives CASLETGVSYEQFF.

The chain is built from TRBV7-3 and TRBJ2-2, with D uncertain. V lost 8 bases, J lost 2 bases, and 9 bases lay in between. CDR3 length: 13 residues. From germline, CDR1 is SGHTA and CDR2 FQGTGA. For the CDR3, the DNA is TGTGCCAGCGCCGAAGCCAACACCGGGGAGCTGTTTTTT. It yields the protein CASAEANTGELFF.

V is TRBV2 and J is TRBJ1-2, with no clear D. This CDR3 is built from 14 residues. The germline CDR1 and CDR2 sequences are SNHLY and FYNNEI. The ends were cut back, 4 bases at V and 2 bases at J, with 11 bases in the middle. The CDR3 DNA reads TGTGCCAGCAGTGGAATCTCCGGGAACTATGGCTACACCTTC. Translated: CASSGISGNYGYTF.

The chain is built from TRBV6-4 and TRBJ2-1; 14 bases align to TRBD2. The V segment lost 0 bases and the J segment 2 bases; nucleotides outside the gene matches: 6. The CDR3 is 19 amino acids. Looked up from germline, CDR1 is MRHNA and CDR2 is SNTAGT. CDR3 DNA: TGTGCCAGCAGTGACTCGCCCAGACTAGCGGGGGGGCCCTACAATGAGCAGTTCTTC. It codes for CASSDSPRLAGGPYNEQFF.

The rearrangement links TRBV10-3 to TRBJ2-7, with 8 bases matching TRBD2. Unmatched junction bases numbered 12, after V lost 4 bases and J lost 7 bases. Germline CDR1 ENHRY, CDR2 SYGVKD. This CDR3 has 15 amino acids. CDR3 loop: CAISVGGGTSEEQYF. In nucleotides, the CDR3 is TGTGCCATCAGTGTGGGCGGGGGGACCAGTGAGGAGCAGTACTTC.

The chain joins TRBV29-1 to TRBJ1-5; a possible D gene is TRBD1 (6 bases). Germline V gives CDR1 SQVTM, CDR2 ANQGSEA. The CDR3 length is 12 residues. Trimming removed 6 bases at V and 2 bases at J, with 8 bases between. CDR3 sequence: CSVRQGNQPQHF. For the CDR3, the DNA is TGCAGCGTCCGACAGGGCAATCAGCCCCAGCATTTT. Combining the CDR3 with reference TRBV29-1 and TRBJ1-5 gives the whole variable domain SAVISQKPSRDICQRGTSLTIQCQVDSQVTMMFWYRQQPGQSLTLIATANQGSEATYESGFVIDKFPISRPNLTFSTLTVSNMSPEDSSIYLCSVRQGNQPQHFGDGTRLSIL.

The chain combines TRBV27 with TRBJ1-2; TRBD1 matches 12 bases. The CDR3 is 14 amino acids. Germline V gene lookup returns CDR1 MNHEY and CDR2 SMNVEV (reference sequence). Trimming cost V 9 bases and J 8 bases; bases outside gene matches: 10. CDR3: CASTPGQGAVGYTF. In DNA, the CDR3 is TGTGCCAGTACACCGGGACAGGGGGCTGTGGGCTACACCTTC.

Written as DNA, the CDR3 is TGTGCCAGCAGCCCAGGGATCACAGATACGCAGTATTTT. The encoded protein is CASSPGITDTQYF. This chain joins TRBV6-5 and TRBJ2-3; weak D call: TRBD1 (5 bases). Between the trimmed V and J ends, which lost 6 bases and 2 bases, there was a span of 9 bases. CDR1 is MNHEY and CDR2 is SVGAGI in the germline V gene. This CDR3 is built from 13 residues.

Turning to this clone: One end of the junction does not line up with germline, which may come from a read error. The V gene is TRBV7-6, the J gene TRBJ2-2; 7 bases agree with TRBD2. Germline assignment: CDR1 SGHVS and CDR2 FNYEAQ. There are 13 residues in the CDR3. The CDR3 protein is CASSGLGRGELFF. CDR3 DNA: TGTGCCAGCAGTGGACTAGGACGCGGGGAACTGTTTTTT.

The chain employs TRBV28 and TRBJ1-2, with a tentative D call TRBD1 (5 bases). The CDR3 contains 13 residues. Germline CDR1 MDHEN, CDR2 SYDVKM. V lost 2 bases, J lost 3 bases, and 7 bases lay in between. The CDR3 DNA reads TGTGCCAGCAGTTTACAGGGATACTATGGCTACACCTTC. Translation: CASSLQGYYGYTF.

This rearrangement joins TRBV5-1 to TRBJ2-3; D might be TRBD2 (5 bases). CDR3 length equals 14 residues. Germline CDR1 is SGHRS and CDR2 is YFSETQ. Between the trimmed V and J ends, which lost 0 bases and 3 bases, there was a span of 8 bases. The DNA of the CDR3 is TGCGCCAGCAGCTTGGAGGCGGGTACAGATACGCAGTATTTT. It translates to CASSLEAGTDTQYF. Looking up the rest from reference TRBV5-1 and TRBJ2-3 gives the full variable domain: KAGVTQTPRYLIKTRGQQVTLSCSPISGHRSVSWYQQTPGQGLQFLFEYFSETQRNKGNFPGRFSGRQFSNSRSEMNVSTLELGDSALYLCASSLEAGTDTQYFGPGTRLTVL.